The sequence of this TCR beta chain was determined in a study of blood T cell repertoires in COVID-19. The data were produced by immunoSEQ multiplex PCR, yet TCRdb's version contains in-frame clones alone and is incomplete. The table has almost 250,000 clones, about 84% seen once. The V and J ends lost 1 base and 7 bases respectively, with 13 bases between them. From germline, CDR1 is LNHDA and CDR2 SQIVND (reference sequence). This CDR3 is 14 amino acids long. The clonotype comes from a woman of 80 years or more with COVID-19, enrolled during active disease. The rearrangement links TRBV19 to TRBJ1-1; no firm D call. Sequencing was done on a sample of peripheral blood. CDR3 loop: CASSIANTRGEAFF. The CDR3 nucleotides read TGTGCCAGTAGTATAGCCAACACTCGAGGTGAAGCTTTCTTT.